This T cell receptor (beta chain) was recorded in a study of radiotherapy plus CTLA-4 blockade in lung cancer (dated by TCRdb to 2016 to 2018). Describing the broader study: Objective responses occurred in around 19% of enrolled patients, and about 30% achieved disease control.

V gives up 2 bases and J gives up 0 bases, and the segment between their germline ends measures 7 bases. The germline V gene sets CDR1 to KGHSH and CDR2 to LQKENI. From its cysteine to its phenylalanine, the CDR3 spans 14 amino acids. The kept DNA is CDR3 alone, 42 bases in frame from the first base. The receptor library was made with the immunoSEQ multiplex PCR assay. The source is immuneACCESS, and TCRdb retained only in-frame sequences with V and J called. Part of the clones is not carried over; for the studies checked, unresolved V genes explain less than half of this, and the remainder is unexplained. Recorded for this sample are roughly 68,000 clones; roughly 75% of them occurred a single time. The leading ten clones occupy 7.1% of the sample. In the case of this clone: Its specific antigen is unknown. Base qualities are not recorded, but no much larger clone differs from it by a single base.

In this study, focal radiation therapy paired with CTLA-4 blockade (ipilimumab) was tested in patients who had chemo-refractory metastatic non-small-cell lung cancer. Summary of the overall study and its limitations: The strongest predictors of response, as reported, were early dynamic changes in blood T cell clones along with a rise in serum interferon-beta after radiation. TCR clones derived from tumors expanded in peripheral blood after treatment with radiotherapy and ipilimumab.

The chain was built from TRBV18 and TRBJ1-1; the best D guess is TRBD1, with 5 bases matching. This TCR came from a human donor with non-small cell lung cancer who had a complete response to radiotherapy plus ipilimumab. Sequences were derived from peripheral blood, sampled from a patient treated with radiotherapy plus ipilimumab. The nucleotides are TGTGCCAGCTCACCAGGGACGATGAACACTGAAGCTTTCTTT. This sequence encodes CASSPGTMNTEAFF.